What follows describes a single TCR beta chain. Its specific antigen is unknown. Base qualities are not recorded, but no much larger clone differs from it by a single base. Library preparation was by the immunoSEQ multiplex PCR assay. This is the immuneACCESS table as TCRdb keeps it, with only in-frame sequences that have V and J called. A part of the clones is gone; compared with another copy, unresolved V genes explain less than half, and the rest is unexplained. Present in this sample are about 130,000 clones, approximately 94% of which were seen just once. The ten top clones hold about 3.6% of the sample. The junction shows trimming of 7 bases on V and 8 bases on J, plus 14 bases between the germline ends. Sequences SNHLY (CDR1) and FYNNEI (CDR2) are obtained from the germline V gene. Including the terminal cysteine and phenylalanine, the CDR3 comprises 13 residues. The retained sequence is limited to the CDR3, 39 bases, with the frame set at the first base.

These data are taken from a study of control samples from healthy donors and cancer patients (dated by TCRdb to about 2020). The source material was blood. The chain is assembled from TRBV2 and TRBJ1-4; a weak D assignment points to TRBD1 (5 bases agree). The receptor comes from a man aged 30 to 39 in good health. The DNA sequence is given as TGTGCCAGCATCGGCAGGGTAGAGGAAAAACTGTTTTTT. Translated, this is CASIGRVEEKLFF.